This TCR beta chain derives from a study of molecular identifiers for immune sequencing clone quantification (dated by TCRdb to 2016 to 2019). In the study overall: For a replicate experiment, RNA from about 21,000 or 97,000 naive CD8 T cells was divided into five aliquots, of which four were sequenced. CD8 T cells were used in a methods study to benchmark molecular-identifier clustering-based TCR repertoire sequencing (MIDCIRS) and TCR RNA copy counting.

This clonotype has only one observation. Its antigen is still unknown. No base qualities exist here, and no much larger clone lies one base off it. One read alone makes for weak evidence. Naive CD8 T cell libraries were made from around 20,000 to 1,000,000 sorted cells using 10%, 30% or 50% of purified RNA. Naive CD8 T cells, defined as CD8+CD4-CCR7+CD45RA+, were FACS-sorted into RLT Plus buffer on a BD FACSAria II. Detection sensitivity was tested by spiking Jurkat RNA equal to roughly nine TCR copies' worth into samples containing roughly 17,000-1,100,000 naive CD8 T cells. Enrichment of CD8 T cells was performed with RosetteSep CD8+ T Cell Enrichment Cocktail and Ficoll-Paque, after which ACK red cell lysis was carried out. Results and caveats for the whole study, not just this receptor: Even against a background of 850,000 to 1,000,000 naive CD8 T cells, spiked-in Jurkat TCR RNA amounting to a single cell's worth was reported to be detectable. In CMV-specific effector cells, over 99% of molecules were held by clones above 20 RNA copies, whereas under 1% of molecules were held by such clones in naive cells. When barcode sub-clustering was left out, chimeric consensus sequences inflated TCR diversity, with chimeras reaching as high as 47%. Highly expanded clone sizes could be underestimated if identical TCR molecules share a barcode. The naive libraries included spiked-in Jurkat TCR RNA (roughly 9 copies' worth), and this RNA is not part of the donor repertoire. Modeling indicated around 3 TCR RNA copies recovered per cell, compared with 9.5 to 10 by digital PCR, which implies a capture efficiency of 25% to 35%.

The protocol used for the library was PCR. The instrument was an Illumina HiSeq 4000. Bulk TCR libraries were made following a previously described method, with the TCR primers given in Table S5. Total RNA was purified with the Qiagen AllPrep DNA/RNA kit. Before any analysis, reads coming from multiple sequencing runs of the same library were combined into one pool. Processing in the source paper ran as follows. Only reads with exact TCR constant sequence were kept, trimmed to 150 nt, and grouped by their 12-nt molecular barcodes. Reads in each barcode group were sub-clustered using a 15% Levenshtein threshold, and a quality-weighted consensus sequence was built for each RNA molecule. Non-functional sequences were removed, as were lower-count sequences one edit away from another. Based on fitting two negative binomial distributions, any barcode sub-cluster with under 20% of the maximum read count was discarded. TCRdb cleaned the public reads at Q25 with fastp, built clones with MiXCR and kept in-frame beta chains. Records with the same CDR3 protein are collapsed into one entry carrying the most frequent genes and DNA. Here the V and J calls rest on TCRdb's processing, not on the authors' analysis. This sample gives 600,000 to 650,000 distinct CDR3 sequences in total; 20% of them show up just once. The ten largest clonotypes hold 0.75% to 0.95% of the sample.

Taken from the germline V gene, the CDR1 and CDR2 loops are SGHDT and YYEEEE. There are 17 amino acids in the CDR3, from cysteine to phenylalanine inclusive. The entry retains the CDR3 DNA only, 51 bases that are in frame from base 1. V and J lose 7 bases and 3 bases, and a span of 23 bases separates them. Recombination joined TRBV5-6 with TRBJ1-5; no D gene call is confident. Sequencing was performed on naive CD8+ T cells from blood, with Jurkat cell RNA spiked in. Reading the label with the study, this specimen's cell subset or site is: FACS-sorted CD8+CD4-CCR7+CD45RA+ naive T cells. This TCR was sampled from a human donor in good health. Some libraries in this study had Jurkat cell RNA spiked in. This receptor has the CDR3 CASGSTAGDHLNQPQHF. The DNA is as follows: TGTGCCAGCGGCTCGACGGCAGGCGACCACCTCAATCAGCCCCAGCATTTT.